Listed here are 9 T cell receptor beta chains from one sample, sequenced in a study of blood T cells in healthy people across ages. PCR was performed a second time for roughly 6 to 12 cycles using a sample-barcoded 5' primer and a J-beta primer mix. TCRdb itself ran the 5' RACE reads through MiXCR, one entry per CDR3 protein. The sample has 780,000 or so distinct CDR3 sequences, approximately 25% seen once. Another study also made use of these data, one on T cells of mothers and their children.

Sequencing was carried out using blood. The receptors were gathered from a boy between 10 and 17 years old in good health.

The chain employs TRBV7-2 and TRBJ2-1; D call uncertain. Trimming removed 6 bases at V and 7 bases at J, with 16 bases between. The CDR3 loop spans 14 amino acids. Looked up from germline, CDR1 is SGHTA and CDR2 is FQGNSA. DNA of the CDR3: TGTGCCAGCAGACTGCGCCCGCAAAATAATGAGCAGTTCTTC. Protein product: CASRLRPQNNEQFF.

The table lists this clonotype with a count of one. Its ends do not fully match the called genes, so a read error is possible. The genes are TRBV12-3 or TRBV12-4 and TRBJ2-3; D is unresolved. This CDR3 has 14 residues. CDR3 residues: CASSSLGFTDAQYF. In DNA, the CDR3 is TGTGCCAGCAGTTCTCTAGGGTTCACAGATGCGCAGTATTTT.

This clonotype was detected ten times or more. V is TRBV29-1 and J is TRBJ2-5; TRBD1 is a possible D gene (6 bases). In germline, CDR1 is SQVTM, CDR2 ANQGSEA. The CDR3 is made up of 13 amino acids. Between the trimmed V and J ends, which lost 2 bases and 4 bases, there was a span of 11 bases. The CDR3 DNA follows: TGCAGCGTTGAATCAGGGGACGGAGAGACCCAGTACTTC. Protein: CSVESGDGETQYF.

This clonotype was counted a single time. V usage is TRBV18 and J usage is TRBJ2-7, with 10 bases fitting TRBD2. The CDR3 loop spans 15 amino acids. Trimming at V came to 3 bases and at J to 2 bases, leaving 4 bases not matched to a gene. The germline CDR1 and CDR2 sequences are KGHSH and LQKENI. DNA of the CDR3: TGTGCCAGCTCACCCCCGGGACTAGCGACCTACGAGCAGTACTTC. Translated, it gives CASSPPGLATYEQYF.

This clonotype was found many times. The chain has TRBV28 and TRBJ2-3; TRBD2 aligns across 14 bases. Germline trimming cut 5 bases from V and 6 bases from J; bases unmatched to any gene: 4. The germline V gene has CDR1 MDHEN and CDR2 SYDVKM. This CDR3 spans 15 amino acids. CDR3 region: CASSPRLAGGDTQYF. The CDR3 region has the DNA TGTGCCAGCAGTCCTCGACTAGCGGGAGGGGATACGCAGTATTTT.

The chain is built from TRBV27 and TRBJ2-3, with TRBD2 identical over 13 bases. Germline CDR1 MNHEY, CDR2 SMNVEV (reference sequence). V dropped 5 bases and J dropped 0; count of bases not matched to a gene: 2. The CDR3 runs 16 residues. The chain's CDR3 is CASSPTSGGSTDTQYF. The CDR3 region has the DNA TGTGCCAGCAGTCCGACTAGCGGGGGGAGCACAGATACGCAGTATTTT.

The genes are TRBV20-1 and TRBJ2-1; possibly TRBD2 for D (6 bases). With 5 bases removed from V and 7 bases from J, the gap between germline ends came to 12 bases. The germline V gene encodes CDR1 DFQATT and CDR2 SNEGSKA (reference sequence). The CDR3 is 12 residues long. CDR3 DNA: TGCAGTGCTCGACTAGTTGCTAATGAGCAGTTCTTC. Amino acids: CSARLVANEQFF.

This clonotype was detected only a few times. The chain has TRBV29-1 and TRBJ2-3; either TRBD1 or TRBD2 may fit D (6 bases each). Per the germline V gene, CDR1 is SQVTM and CDR2 is ANQGSEA. Trimming cost V 0 bases and J 4 bases, with 14 bases left between them. This CDR3 is built from 15 residues. The CDR3, as DNA: TGCAGCGTTGAAGATCCCCGGGGGCGGGCAGATACGCAGTATTTT. This encodes CSVEDPRGRADTQYF.

In this sample, this clonotype turned up a few times. The rearrangement uses TRBV6-1 and TRBJ1-1, with unresolved D. Trimming took off 8 bases at V and 1 base at J, with 8 bases between the two ends. Germline CDR1 MNHNS, CDR2 SASEGT. The CDR3 covers 12 residues. CDR3 sequence: CASLYGNTEAFF. In DNA form, the CDR3 reads TGTGCCAGCTTGTACGGGAACACTGAAGCTTTCTTT.